What follows is one T cell receptor beta chain and its context. Its antigen is currently unknown. With a far larger clone one base away, a read error is the likely cause. The entry originates in a study of regulatory T cells in long-lasting Graves disease. Study-level results: Persistent disease preferred TRBV28, TRBJ1-2 and TRBJ2-5; new disease, TRBV20-1 and TRBJ2-1. Persistent Graves' patients showed reduced TCR diversity versus newly diagnosed patients.

Arm-PCR with iRepertoire HTBI primers amplified the CDR3 regions for these TCR beta libraries. TCRdb processed the multiplex PCR reads anew with MiXCR; each CDR3 protein has one entry. Here the sample spans about 430,000 distinct CDR3 sequences, approximately 15% being singletons. The CDR3 length is 23 residues. Germline CDR1 reads MDHEN; CDR2 reads SYDVKM. The V segment lost 10 bases and the J segment 0 bases; nucleotides outside the gene matches: 28. Described time point: newly diagnosed GD, antithyroid drugs for less than 3 months. The authors made the TCR library using RNA they extracted from PBMCs. The same specimen was also included in a second study, on T cells in Graves' hyperthyroidism and ophthalmopathy. That work states: Diagnoses were established using clinical symptoms, serum thyroxine and TRAb, thyroid ultrasound and orbital computed tomography.

The sequence came from a woman in her forties with Graves disease. The specimen was peripheral blood mononuclear cells (PBMCs), collected at new diagnosis, from a patient treated with antithyroid drugs. The V gene is TRBV28, the J gene TRBJ1-4, with 11 bases that match TRBD1. CDR3 in amino acids: CATLYEVGTGGRVLGTTNEKLFF. The CDR3 DNA is TGTGCCACCCTATATGAAGTTGGGACAGGGGGTAGAGTGTTGGGGACAACTAATGAAAAACTGTTTTTT.